One sample yielded the 27 T cell receptor beta chains listed below, sequenced in a study of blood T cell repertoires in COVID-19. Clones were sequenced by immunoSEQ multiplex PCR, and TCRdb holds only the in-frame ones, with some missing. The table shows fewer than 450,000 clones, with approximately 91% occurring only once. Material: PBMCs or T cells enriched from blood (not recorded which). Every receptor here comes from a woman in her thirties or forties with acute COVID-19.

The rearrangement joins TRBV4-1 to TRBJ1-2; TRBD1 matches 7 bases. The V gene's germline CDR1 is MGHRA and CDR2 YSYEKL. V lost 1 base, J lost 6 bases, and 5 bases stayed unmatched. The CDR3 is 14 residues long. The CDR3 spells CASSQAGGMDGYTF. The CDR3 DNA sequence: TGCGCCAGCAGCCAAGCAGGGGGAATGGATGGCTACACCTTC.

V usage is TRBV3-1 (or the pseudogene TRBV3-2) and J usage is TRBJ2-1, with 14 bases lining up with TRBD2. This CDR3 region has 16 residues. The germline gives CDR1 LGHDT, CDR2 YNNKEL (reference sequence). V shed 0 bases, J shed 8 bases, and the junction held 3 bases outside the gene matches. CDR3 sequence (DNA): TGTGCCAGCAGCCAAGAGACTAGCGGGGGGGCGGATGAGCAGTTCTTC. Amino acid sequence: CASSQETSGGADEQFF.

The count of this clone is one. This sequence joins TRBV19 and TRBJ1-2, with no clear D. The CDR3 is 13 amino acids. With 3 bases removed from V and 8 bases from J, the gap between germline ends came to 13 bases. The germline V gene encodes CDR1 LNHDA and CDR2 SQIVND (reference sequence). Written as DNA, the CDR3 is TGTGCCAGTAGTATGCGTCATCCTTGGGGCTACACCTTC. This encodes CASSMRHPWGYTF.

This clone was found a few times. CDR3 loop: CASSPGGGGGYTF. The CDR3 DNA reads as TGTGCCAGCAGCCCGGGAGGGGGAGGTGGCTACACCTTC. This chain joins TRBV27 and TRBJ1-2; D perhaps matches TRBD1 (6 bases). From germline, CDR1 is MNHEY and CDR2 SMNVEV (reference sequence). The germline V and J ends were trimmed by 6 bases and 7 bases, with 15 bases remaining between them. The CDR3 is 13 amino acids.

J is TRBJ1-2 and V is TRBV2, with D unresolved. CDR3 length equals 14 residues. V gave up 4 bases and J gave up 8 bases, with 17 bases separating them. Germline-derived CDR1 and CDR2 are SNHLY and FYNNEI. CDR3 region: CASSVGLGEDGYTF. The CDR3 coding sequence is TGTGCCAGCAGTGTTGGTCTGGGAGAAGACGGCTACACCTTC.

J is TRBJ2-1 and V is TRBV29-1, with 15 bases lining up with TRBD2. Germline V lookup: CDR1 SQVTM, CDR2 ANQGSEA. The CDR3 consists of 15 residues. V was clipped by 6 bases and J by 7 bases; unmatched bases: 7. CDR3 sequence (DNA): TGCAGCGTAACAACCGGGACTAGCGGGGGGAATGAGCAGTTCTTC. Residues: CSVTTGTSGGNEQFF.

V is TRBV6-2 or TRBV6-3 and J is TRBJ1-2; possible D gene TRBD1, 6 bases. This CDR3 comprises 13 residues. The germline CDR1 and CDR2 sequences are MNHEY and SVGEGT. V gave up 4 bases and J gave up 4 bases, with 10 bases separating them. Written as DNA, the CDR3 is TGTGCCAGCAGTTTCAGGGGCGGCTATGGCTACACCTTC. Amino acid sequence: CASSFRGGYGYTF.

V and J are TRBV2 and TRBJ1-1; 8 bases are shared with TRBD1. Per the germline V gene, CDR1 is SNHLY and CDR2 is FYNNEI. V dropped 4 bases and J dropped 1; count of bases not matched to a gene: 2. CDR3 size: 14 residues. The CDR3 DNA sequence: TGTGCCAGCAGTGCCGGGACAGGGAACACTGAAGCTTTCTTT. Protein: CASSAGTGNTEAFF.

The chain employs TRBV4-2 and TRBJ2-7; 8 bases are shared with TRBD1. Trimming took 3 bases from V and 5 from J; bases not matched to a gene: 9. Germline assignment: CDR1 LGHNA and CDR2 YNFKEQ. The CDR3 has 15 residues. The CDR3 sequence: CASSHPGQGVHEQYF. CDR3 bases: TGTGCCAGCAGCCACCCAGGACAGGGAGTCCACGAGCAGTACTTC.

This clone came up a few times. The CDR3 protein is CASSRTQGANQPQHF. For the CDR3, the DNA is TGTGCCAGCAGCCGGACACAGGGAGCTAATCAGCCCCAGCATTTT. The V and J genes are TRBV7-8 and TRBJ1-5; the D gene is possibly TRBD1 (6 bases). CDR1 is SGHVS, CDR2 FQNEAQ, per germline. The CDR3 runs to 15 residues. The germline V and J ends were trimmed by 5 bases and 4 bases, with 15 bases remaining between them. The full variable domain, rest sourced from reference TRBV7-8 and TRBJ1-5, is GAGVSQSPRYKVAKRGQDVALRCDPISGHVSLFWYQQALGQGPEFLTYFQNEAQLDKSGLPSDRFFAERPEGSVSTLKIQRTQQEDSAVYLCASSRTQGANQPQHFGDGTRLSIL.

The V and J genes are TRBV9 and TRBJ2-1; 16 bases line up with TRBD2. The CDR3 is 18 amino acids. Germline loops: CDR1 SGDLS, CDR2 YYNGEE. V was pared by 4 bases and J by 2 bases, with 6 bases of the junction left unmatched. CDR3 region: CASSTTGTSGGAYNEQFF. The CDR3 DNA is TGTGCCAGCAGCACCACCGGGACTAGCGGGGGGGCCTACAATGAGCAGTTCTTC. Drawing the rest from reference TRBV9 and TRBJ2-1, the complete variable domain is DSGVTQTPKHLITATGQRVTLRCSPRSGDLSVYWYQQSLDQGLQFLIQYYNGEERAKGNILERFSAQQFPDLHSELNLSSLELGDSALYFCASSTTGTSGGAYNEQFFGPGTRLTVL.

The genes are TRBV6-1 and TRBJ1-3; D uncertain. Germline loops: CDR1 MNHNS, CDR2 SASEGT. The V and J ends lost 3 bases and 0 bases respectively, with 12 bases between them. The CDR3 spans 16 residues. The CDR3 here is CASSDRGPSSGNTIYF. For the CDR3, the DNA is TGTGCCAGCAGTGACCGAGGGCCGAGCTCTGGAAACACCATATATTTT.

This clone was counted a single time. The CDR3 DNA follows: TGCGCCAGCAGCTTGGATCGCTTGGGGGGAGCCAATAAAGGGTACGAGCAGTACTTC. Its protein is CASSLDRLGGANKGYEQYF. The chain is built from TRBV5-1 and TRBJ2-7; TRBD2 might be the D (6 bases). The germline V and J ends were trimmed by 0 bases and 4 bases, with 26 bases remaining between them. Germline lookup yields CDR1 SGHRS and CDR2 YFSETQ. The CDR3 has 19 residues.

This clone was seen only once. The V call is TRBV7-6, the J call TRBJ1-6; D uncertain. The CDR3 length is 15 residues. The V end was cut by 1 base, the J end by 2 bases, with 6 bases between. Germline loops: CDR1 SGHVS, CDR2 FNYEAQ. Here the CDR3 DNA reads TGTGCCAGCAGCTTAGTCGGGGCCTATAATTCACCCCTCCACTTT. This sequence encodes CASSLVGAYNSPLHF.

This clone was detected only once. J is TRBJ2-3 and V is TRBV12-5; D perhaps matches TRBD1 (6 bases). V was pared by 0 bases and J by 1 base, with 8 bases between. The CDR3 extends over 15 amino acids. CDR1 and CDR2 from the germline V gene are LGHNT and FRNRAP. CDR3 DNA: TGTGCTAGTGGTTTGGTACGACAGGGCACAGATACGCAGTATTTT. The encoded protein is CASGLVRQGTDTQYF.

CDR3 loop: CASSGRRGDTEAFF. The CDR3 nucleotides read TGTGCCAGCTCAGGACGACGGGGGGACACTGAAGCTTTCTTT. The chain is built from TRBV18 and TRBJ1-1; D is perhaps TRBD1 (5 bases). V shed 5 bases and J shed 3 bases, with 13 bases lying between them. There are 14 residues in the CDR3. Germline assignment: CDR1 KGHSH and CDR2 LQKENI.

The genes are TRBV5-4 and TRBJ2-1; 9 positions match TRBD1. Germline trimming cut 4 bases from V and 0 bases from J; bases unmatched to any gene: 5. Germline values: CDR1 SGHNT, CDR2 YYREEE (reference sequence). The CDR3 covers 16 residues. The CDR3 DNA follows: TGTGCCAGCAGCAAGGACAGGGGCCCCTCCTACAATGAGCAGTTCTTC. Translated, it gives CASSKDRGPSYNEQFF.

This chain uses TRBV7-6 with TRBJ2-1; 10 nucleotides agree with TRBD1. This CDR3 spans 14 amino acids. V shed 5 bases, J shed 9 bases, and the junction held 7 bases outside the gene matches. The germline CDR1 and CDR2 sequences are SGHVS and FNYEAQ. The CDR3 coding sequence is TGTGCCAGCAGCGGACGACAGGGGGCGGGTGAGCAGTTCTTC. Protein product: CASSGRQGAGEQFF.

This clone was recorded only once. The gene calls are TRBV2 and TRBJ1-1; D gene ambiguous. The CDR3 runs 10 residues. Deletions cut 6 bases from V and 6 bases from J, with 5 bases between. Germline loops: CDR1 SNHLY, CDR2 FYNNEI. The CDR3 sequence: CASRLSEAFF. The CDR3 nucleotides are TGTGCCAGCAGACTCTCTGAAGCTTTCTTT.

This chain connects TRBV29-1 to TRBJ2-3, with D tentatively TRBD1 (5 bases). The V end lost 3 bases, the J end lost 8 bases, and 15 bases lay between the germline ends. Germline V gene data show CDR1 as SQVTM and CDR2 as ANQGSEA. This CDR3 is built from 13 residues. CDR3 protein: CSVEIGLQGTQYF. The CDR3, as DNA: TGCAGCGTTGAGATCGGTTTGCAGGGTACGCAGTATTTT.

V is TRBV19 and J is TRBJ2-3; 8 nucleotides match TRBD2. Germline values: CDR1 LNHDA, CDR2 SQIVND (reference sequence). With V trimmed by 3 bases and J by 1 base, 3 bases remained unmatched. This CDR3 comprises 15 residues. The CDR3: CASSMPAGGTDTQYF. In DNA form, the CDR3 reads TGTGCCAGTAGTATGCCAGCGGGGGGCACAGATACGCAGTATTTT. Full variable domain (missing parts from reference TRBV19 and TRBJ2-3): DGGITQSPKYLFRKEGQNVTLSCEQNLNHDAMYWYRQDPGQGLRLIYYSQIVNDFQKGDIAEGYSVSREKKESFPLTVTSAQKNPTAFYLCASSMPAGGTDTQYFGPGTRLTVL.

This clone has a single count. The V call is TRBV25-1, the J call TRBJ1-1, with D hard to call. Trimming took 5 bases from V and 0 from J, leaving 10 bases between them. The germline V gene has CDR1 MGHDK and CDR2 SYGVNS. The CDR3 has 14 residues. CDR3 sequence: CASSSYTVNTEAFF. In DNA, the CDR3 is TGTGCCAGCAGTAGCTACACAGTGAACACTGAAGCTTTCTTT.

The rearrangement uses TRBV5-5 and TRBJ1-2, with 8 bases lining up with TRBD1. CDR3 length equals 14 residues. With V trimmed by 2 bases and J by 3 bases, 3 bases remained unmatched. Germline V gives CDR1 SGHKS, CDR2 YYEKEE (reference sequence). DNA of the CDR3: TGTGCCAGCAGCTTACAGGGGGAGGACTATGGCTACACCTTC. Translating it yields CASSLQGEDYGYTF.

Only a few counts were recorded for this clone. V is TRBV5-1 and J is TRBJ1-6; D perhaps matches TRBD1 (6 bases). CDR3 length: 14 amino acids. From germline, CDR1 is SGHRS and CDR2 YFSETQ. V was trimmed by 4 bases and J by 5 bases, leaving 10 bases between them. This chain's CDR3 is CASSRRQDNSPLHF. Written as DNA, the CDR3 is TGCGCCAGCAGCAGAAGACAGGATAATTCACCCCTCCACTTT.

V and J are TRBV18 and TRBJ2-5; 7 nucleotides agree with TRBD2. CDR1 and CDR2 from the germline V gene are KGHSH and LQKENI. The CDR3 runs to 16 residues. V trimming: 4 bases; J trimming: 1 base; junction bases outside the gene matches: 9. CDR3 protein: CASSRAGGFFQETQYF. The CDR3 region has the DNA TGTGCCAGCTCACGCGCCGGGGGGTTTTTCCAAGAGACCCAGTACTTC.

There are many counts of this clone. V and J are TRBV7-8 and TRBJ2-1, with D tentatively TRBD1 (6 bases). The CDR3 runs 12 residues. Germline V gene lookup returns CDR1 SGHVS and CDR2 FQNEAQ. V gave up 5 bases and J gave up 9 bases, with 11 bases separating them. The CDR3 region is CASSHREGEQFF. DNA for the CDR3: TGTGCCAGCAGCCACAGGGAAGGTGAGCAGTTCTTC.

The chain employs TRBV9 and TRBJ2-3, with 8 nucleotides matching TRBD2. Germline lookup yields CDR1 SGDLS and CDR2 YYNGEE. The CDR3 covers 15 residues. Germline trimming cut 0 bases from V and 7 bases from J; bases unmatched to any gene: 7. CDR3 in amino acids: CASSVEDGGAHTQYF. In DNA, the CDR3 is TGTGCCAGCAGCGTAGAGGACGGGGGGGCACATACGCAGTATTTT.